The 21 T cell receptor beta chains presented below share a single source sample, sequenced in a study of shared clonotypes between healthy human individuals. CD8 cells regarded as naive lacked CD45RO, were positively chosen for CCR7, and omitted terminally differentiated effector memory CD45RA+ cells. Method: immunoSEQ multiplex PCR; TCRdb's copy keeps in-frame clones and lacks some. The sample shows about 2 million clones, less than 95% of them seen only once. Sequencing used naive CD8+ T cells sorted from blood. The receptors stem from a young man in good health.

The rearrangement links TRBV4-2 to TRBJ1-1; D gene uncertain. The germline gives CDR1 LGHNA, CDR2 YNFKEQ. The V and J ends lost 4 bases and 4 bases respectively, with 16 bases between them. CDR3 length: 15 residues. The CDR3 nucleotides are TGTGCCAGCAGCCCAGGATCCTACGACGGCACTGAAGCTTTCTTT. Translating it yields CASSPGSYDGTEAFF.

The chain uses TRBV4-1 and TRBJ1-5, with D unclear. Germline CDR1 reads MGHRA; CDR2 reads YSYEKL. The CDR3 contains 15 residues. Trimming took off 0 bases at V and 2 bases at J, with 8 bases between the two ends. CDR3 in DNA: TGCGCCAGCAGCCAAGATAATTGGGGCAATCAGCCCCAGCATTTT. It yields the protein CASSQDNWGNQPQHF.

This clone was picked up one time. This chain joins TRBV19 and TRBJ2-7; D remains ambiguous. With 4 bases removed from V and 3 bases from J, the gap between germline ends came to 10 bases. Germline CDR1 and CDR2: LNHDA and SQIVND (reference sequence). CDR3 length: 13 residues. In nucleotides, the CDR3 is TGTGCCAGTAGTAGTTACGCATTCTACGAGCAGTACTTC. It specifies CASSSYAFYEQYF.

The chain is built from TRBV4-3 and TRBJ2-5, with D perhaps matching TRBD1 (5 bases). The CDR3 loop spans 15 amino acids. With 2 bases removed from V and 4 bases from J, the gap between germline ends came to 14 bases. From germline, CDR1 is LGHNA and CDR2 YSLEER. CDR3 sequence (DNA): TGCGCCAGCAGCCAATGGGGCGGCGGACGAGAGACCCAGTACTTC. It translates to CASSQWGGGRETQYF.

The chain links TRBV30 to TRBJ2-2; D is undetermined. V was shortened by 4 bases and J by 7 bases, with 7 bases between the two germline ends. CDR1 and CDR2 (germline): GTSNPN, SVGIG (reference sequence). This CDR3 comprises 11 residues. CDR3 residues: CAWTHGGELFF. As DNA, the CDR3 is TGTGCCTGGACCCATGGCGGGGAGCTGTTTTTT.

The chain links TRBV29-1 to TRBJ2-3, with 7 nucleotides matching TRBD1. Germline V gene lookup returns CDR1 SQVTM and CDR2 ANQGSEA. Losses at the gene ends were 2 bases for V and 2 bases for J; bases not matched to a gene: 4. The CDR3 extends over 14 amino acids. CDR3 region: CSVEPQGNTDTQYF. Here the CDR3 DNA reads TGCAGCGTTGAACCACAGGGGAACACAGATACGCAGTATTTT.

This chain links TRBV5-6 with TRBJ2-7, with 9 bases that match TRBD1. This CDR3 comprises 15 residues. V lost 5 bases to trimming and J lost 2 bases; unmatched junction nucleotides: 8. CDR1 is SGHDT, CDR2 YYEEEE, per germline. The CDR3, as DNA: TGTGCCAGCAGTCGCGTCCGGGACAGGGCCTACGAGCAGTACTTC. Amino acids: CASSRVRDRAYEQYF.

The rearrangement uses TRBV9 and TRBJ1-1; no definite D call. The CDR3 is 12 amino acids. The germline V gene has CDR1 SGDLS and CDR2 YYNGEE. Deletions cut 3 bases from V and 3 bases from J, with 6 bases between. The CDR3 sequence is CASSAHDTEAFF. The CDR3 bases are TGTGCCAGCAGCGCCCATGACACTGAAGCTTTCTTT.

The chain recombines TRBV4-3 with TRBJ2-7; weak D call: TRBD1 (5 bases). The CDR3 is made up of 18 amino acids. Trimming shortened V by 0 bases and J by 0 bases, and 18 bases separated the two germline ends. CDR1 and CDR2 from the germline V gene are LGHNA and YSLEER. CDR3 sequence: CASSQERVGQGLSYEQYF. CDR3 sequence (DNA): TGCGCCAGCAGCCAAGAAAGAGTGGGTCAGGGCCTCTCCTACGAGCAGTACTTC.

V gene TRBV7-9 combines with J gene TRBJ2-7; D is undetermined. The CDR3 spans 13 residues. The germline V and J ends were trimmed by 4 bases and 1 base, with 8 bases remaining between them. Germline CDR1 and CDR2: SEHNR and FQNEAQ (reference sequence). In DNA form, the CDR3 reads TGTGCCAGCAGCTCTAAAGATTCCTACGAGCAGTACTTC. It encodes CASSSKDSYEQYF. The whole variable domain, filled in from reference TRBV7-9 and TRBJ2-7, reads DTGVSQNPRHKITKRGQNVTFRCDPISEHNRLYWYRQTLGQGPEFLTYFQNEAQLEKSRLLSDRFSAERPKGSFSTLEIQRTEQGDSAMYLCASSSKDSYEQYFGPGTRLTVT.

The chain combines TRBV19 with TRBJ2-7, with D tentatively TRBD1 (6 bases). The germline CDR1 and CDR2 sequences are LNHDA and SQIVND (reference sequence). V was pared by 9 bases and J by 4 bases, with 16 bases between. This CDR3 is 13 amino acids long. The chain's CDR3 is CASRPGHEYEQYF. In DNA form, the CDR3 reads TGTGCCAGCCGGCCGGGACACGAATACGAGCAGTACTTC.

This chain uses TRBV13 with TRBJ1-2, with TRBD1 as a possible D gene (5 bases). Germline loops: CDR1 PRHDT, CDR2 FYEKMQ (reference sequence). The CDR3 loop spans 14 amino acids. V lost 4 bases and J lost 0, with 9 bases in between. CDR3 in DNA: TGTGCCAGCAGCTCGGACATGACTAACTATGGCTACACCTTC. Its protein product is CASSSDMTNYGYTF.

V usage is TRBV5-6 and J usage is TRBJ2-3; 11 bases match TRBD2. J gave up 4 bases and V 4 bases, and 5 bases lay outside the gene matches. There are 15 residues in the CDR3. CDR1 SGHDT and CDR2 YYEEEE come from the germline V gene. The CDR3 region is CASSLSGGAADTQYF. The CDR3, as DNA: TGTGCCAGCAGCCTTAGCGGGGGGGCCGCAGATACGCAGTATTTT.

In its sample, this clone was seen once. The rearrangement uses TRBV6-1 and TRBJ2-7; 7 bases are a match to TRBD1. The germline gives CDR1 MNHNS, CDR2 SASEGT. The CDR3 has 13 amino acids. V gave up 6 bases and J gave up 6 bases; unmatched junction bases: 8. Written as DNA, the CDR3 is TGTGCCAGCAGCGTTCAGGGGGATGGCGAGCAGTACTTC. It specifies CASSVQGDGEQYF.

The chain combines TRBV7-9 with TRBJ2-7; TRBD2 aligns across 8 bases. Per germline, CDR1 SEHNR and CDR2 FQNEAQ (reference sequence). The CDR3 covers 12 residues. Trimming cost V 11 bases and J 0 bases; bases outside gene matches: 3. CDR3 DNA: TGTGCCGGAGCGGGAGACTCCTACGAGCAGTACTTC. It translates to CAGAGDSYEQYF.

This clone was detected once. Other DNA sequences of this sample code for an identical CDR3. J is TRBJ1-5 and V is TRBV9; no clear D gene. Germline V gene data show CDR1 as SGDLS and CDR2 as YYNGEE. The V end was cut by 3 bases, the J end by 2 bases, with 6 bases between. This CDR3 region has 13 residues. The CDR3 spells CASSGTGNQPQHF. The DNA for the CDR3 is TGTGCCAGCAGCGGAACAGGCAATCAGCCCCAGCATTTT.

In DNA form, the CDR3 reads TGTGCCAGCAGTTCCCTGACAGGGATCAACACTGAAGCTTTCTTT. Residues: CASSSLTGINTEAFF. The chain couples TRBV6-5 to TRBJ1-1, with 7 bases that match TRBD1. J lost 2 bases, V lost 4 bases, and 7 bases had no gene match. Looked up from germline, CDR1 is MNHEY and CDR2 is SVGAGI. The CDR3 totals 15 residues.

This chain connects TRBV5-4 to TRBJ1-3; D is unclear. This CDR3 spans 16 amino acids. Germline V CDR1 and CDR2: SGHNT, YYREEE (reference sequence). V dropped 5 bases and J dropped 0 bases, with 15 bases sitting between them. CDR3: CASSPHQENSGNTIYF. DNA for the CDR3: TGTGCCAGCAGTCCCCACCAGGAGAACTCTGGAAACACCATATATTTT.

V gene TRBV9 combines with J gene TRBJ1-1; 8 nucleotides align to TRBD1. CDR1 and CDR2 from the germline V gene are SGDLS and YYNGEE. This CDR3 is 13 amino acids long. V shed 0 bases and J 7 bases; nucleotides not matched to a gene: 2. CDR3 in amino acids: CASSVGTGFEAFF. In DNA form, the CDR3 reads TGTGCCAGCAGCGTAGGGACAGGGTTTGAAGCTTTCTTT. The entire variable domain, with the rest obtained from reference TRBV9 and TRBJ1-1, is as follows: DSGVTQTPKHLITATGQRVTLRCSPRSGDLSVYWYQQSLDQGLQFLIQYYNGEERAKGNILERFSAQQFPDLHSELNLSSLELGDSALYFCASSVGTGFEAFFGQGTRLTVV.

This sequence joins TRBV19 and TRBJ2-1; the match to TRBD2 covers 9 bases. Losses at the gene ends were 5 bases for V and 0 bases for J; bases not matched to a gene: 8. Germline V gene sequence: CDR1 LNHDA, CDR2 SQIVND (reference sequence). The CDR3 spans 17 residues. The CDR3 spells CASSLASGVISYNEQFF. Here the CDR3 DNA reads TGTGCCAGTAGTCTTGCTAGCGGGGTGATCTCCTACAATGAGCAGTTCTTC.

The CDR3 region is CASSSDSYEQFF. CDR3 sequence (DNA): TGTGCCAGCAGTTCGGACAGTTATGAGCAGTTCTTC. The chain uses TRBV28 and TRBJ2-1; D is perhaps TRBD1 (6 bases). The CDR3 totals 12 residues. CDR1 and CDR2 from the germline V gene are MDHEN and SYDVKM. The V and J ends lost 4 bases and 8 bases respectively, with 9 bases between them.